This TCR beta chain was captured by sequencing in a study of beta chain features in type 1 diabetes. Broader study findings: Type 1 diabetes patients had moderately but significantly shorter TCRB CDR3s in all four CD4+ subsets. Healthy donors had naive, central memory and Treg TCRB repertoires that appeared less similar than those seen among patients.

This clone was counted a few times. The antigen is not known. Sorted populations all exceeded 95% purity. The germline CDR1 and CDR2 sequences are SNHLY and FYNNEI. CDR3 length: 14 residues. Deletions cut 10 bases from V and 7 bases from J, with 17 bases between. The study reverse transcribed the entire isolated RNA, so it sequenced expressed TCRB transcripts. This table comes from immunoSEQ multiplex PCR, and its TCRdb copy is limited to in-frame clones, with some not included. The repertoire consists of 95,000 to 150,000 clones, with 15% to 20% occurring once and the leading ten covering approximately 2.3%.

The material sequenced was central memory CD4+ T cells from blood. The gene calls are TRBV2 and TRBJ1-6; D not resolved. The TCR comes from a man aged 30 to 45 with type 1 diabetes. The CDR3 bases are TGTGCCACGGCCGTAAGGGAGGGCAATTCACCCCTCCACTTT. It specifies CATAVREGNSPLHF.